This is a list of T cell receptor beta chains from one sample in a study of CD8 T cells in Susac syndrome. TCRdb passed the immunoSEQ multiplex PCR reads through MiXCR, listing each CDR3 protein once. The repertoire holds around 180,000 distinct CDR3 sequences, with over 85% as singletons. Sequences were obtained from CD4+ T cells from PBMCs. The receptors stem from a human donor with multiple sclerosis. Both conserved end residues are part of each CDR3. A D gene is named only where the DNA matches it firmly. Clone size is not always given. Where it is, it says once, few, many or a class for expanded clones.

>.|TRBV20-1|.|TRBJ2-5
CSATRQLQETQYF
TGCAGTGCTACTAGACAGCTCCAAGAGACCCAGTACTTC
>.|TRBV20-1|.|TRBJ1-5
CSASGLRGVVQPQHF
TGCAGTGCTAGCGGGTTAAGAGGAGTGGTGCAGCCCCAGCATTTT
>.|TRBV7-7|TRBD2|TRBJ2-5
CASSAKTSDETQYF
TGTGCTAGCAGCGCGAAGACTAGCGATGAGACCCAGTACTTC
>.|TRBV27|.|TRBJ1-1
CASTLGSEAFF
TGTGCCAGCACCCTAGGCAGCGAAGCTTTCTTT
>.|TRBV30|.|TRBJ2-7
CAWRLSTYEQYF
TGTGCCTGGCGACTCTCCACCTACGAGCAGTACTTC
>.|TRBV20-1|.|TRBJ2-3
CSAPSGGGPDTQYF
TGCAGTGCTCCTAGCGGAGGGGGACCAGATACGCAGTATTTT
>once|TRBV30|.|TRBJ1-2
CAWSPGRGYTF
TGTGCCTGGAGCCCAGGGCGAGGCTACACCTTC
>.|TRBV12-3/TRBV12-4|.|TRBJ1-5
CASSPSQAQPQHF
TGTGCCAGCAGCCCGAGCCAGGCGCAGCCCCAGCATTTT
>.|TRBV4-1|TRBD1|TRBJ1-2
CASSQETGGGYTF
TGCGCCAGCAGCCAGGAGACAGGGGGCGGCTACACCTTC
>.|TRBV30|.|TRBJ1-2
CAWNEGNYGYTF
TGTGCCTGGAACGAGGGTAACTATGGCTACACCTTC
>.|TRBV5-4|.|TRBJ2-2
CASSLSSVNTGELFF
TGTGCCAGCAGCTTGAGTAGCGTGAACACCGGGGAGCTGTTTTTT
>few|TRBV6-2/TRBV6-3|TRBD1|TRBJ2-7
CASSTGTGGSEQYF
TGTGCCAGCAGCACCGGGACAGGGGGCTCCGAGCAGTACTTC